In this sample, the clone carrying this T cell receptor (beta chain) turned up a few times. The antigen remains undetermined. This sample was taken from a study of early T cells in non-severe SARS-CoV-2 infection. Study-wide background: Chains were not paired, and sequencing was done on bulk RNA from unsorted whole blood.

As part of library construction, unique molecular identifiers were attached to individual cDNA molecules. TCRdb redid the calling of the 5' RACE reads with MiXCR, one entry per CDR3 protein. The sample has fewer than 40,000 distinct CDR3 sequences, approximately 5.6% seen once; the top ten hold around 3.7%. Overall study results and limits: Database matching using VDJdb favored anti-spike CD8 responses, with private and CD4 specificities left missing.

Unmatched junction bases numbered 6, after V lost 8 bases and J lost 0 bases. CDR3 length: 14 residues. The clonotype originates from an adult who was a healthcare worker with PCR-confirmed SARS-CoV-2 infection or an uninfected control (not recorded which). The V call is TRBV12-3 or TRBV12-4, the J call TRBJ1-2, with TRBD1 matching 7 bases. Sample: whole blood. CDR3 region: CASLQGISNYGYTF. DNA for the CDR3: TGTGCCAGCCTACAGGGGATTTCTAACTATGGCTACACCTTC.